Following are 21 T cell receptor beta chains from one sample sequenced in a study of T cells in Graves' hyperthyroidism and ophthalmopathy. Regions amplified from RNA transcripts were the TCR beta CDR3 regions. Carried out on the TCR CDR3, a first-round RT-PCR used the HTBI primer set. TCRdb reprocessed the multiplex PCR reads via MiXCR and lists one record per CDR3 protein. The sample includes 250,000 to 400,000 distinct CDR3 sequences, 12% to 15% of them seen just once. The sample taken for sequencing was blood. The receptors derive from a woman aged 40 to 49 with Graves' ophthalmopathy.

This clonotype was seen only a few times. The V gene is TRBV6-2 or TRBV6-3, the J gene TRBJ2-3; possibly TRBD2 for D (6 bases). Germline CDR1 and CDR2: MNHEY and SVGEGT. The CDR3 length is 15 residues. Deletions cut 8 bases from V and 4 bases from J, with 19 bases between. CDR3 coding DNA: TGTGCCAGCTCCGGAAATAGGGGAGGTGCAGATACGCAGTATTTT. Amino acids: CASSGNRGGADTQYF.

In its sample, this clonotype was seen many times. The chain uses TRBV28 and TRBJ1-1, with 7 bases fitting TRBD1. This CDR3 has 13 residues. CDR1 MDHEN and CDR2 SYDVKM come from the germline V gene. Unmatched junction bases numbered 7, after V lost 5 bases and J lost 7 bases. The CDR3 here is CASSHQDRNEAFF. Here the CDR3 DNA reads TGTGCCAGCAGTCACCAGGACAGGAATGAAGCTTTCTTT.

V and J are TRBV20-1 and TRBJ1-1; 11 bases agree with TRBD1. The V and J ends lost 5 bases and 7 bases, in that order; junction bases with no gene match: 15. The CDR3 spans 16 residues. Germline CDR1 is DFQATT and CDR2 is SNEGSKA (reference sequence). This CDR3 is CSAFTTGTGGEIEAFF. The DNA for the CDR3 is TGCAGTGCTTTTACCACCGGGACAGGGGGGGAAATTGAAGCTTTCTTT.

The gene calls are TRBV14 and TRBJ1-3; D not certain. V was cut by 0 bases and J by 2 bases, with 8 bases left in between. Germline CDR1 and CDR2: SGHDN and FVKESK. The CDR3 length is 15 residues. The CDR3 loop is CASSQDTRTGNTIYF. DNA for the CDR3: TGTGCCAGCAGCCAAGATACGAGAACTGGAAACACCATATATTTT.

There are a few counts of this clonotype. The chain carries TRBV6-2 or TRBV6-3 and TRBJ1-3, with a tentative D call TRBD1 (5 bases). Germline V lookup: CDR1 MNHEY, CDR2 SVGEGT. The CDR3 extends over 16 amino acids. The V end was cut by 4 bases, the J end by 0 bases, with 13 bases between. CDR3 DNA: TGTGCCAGCAGTTCCCCGGGACTCAACTCTGGAAACACCATATATTTT. It encodes CASSSPGLNSGNTIYF.

The chain combines TRBV20-1 with TRBJ2-5; 9 positions match TRBD2. Germline trimming cut 1 base from V and 5 bases from J; bases unmatched to any gene: 11. CDR3 length: 16 amino acids. Germline V gene data show CDR1 as DFQATT and CDR2 as SNEGSKA (reference sequence). CDR3: CSARGSSGDLPETQYF. The CDR3 region has the DNA TGCAGTGCTAGAGGATCTAGCGGGGACCTCCCGGAGACCCAGTACTTC.

This clonotype appeared many times. V is TRBV3-1 and J is TRBJ1-1; D call uncertain. V lost 1 base and J 1 base, leaving 4 bases between the germline ends. CDR3 length: 13 amino acids. The germline V gene has CDR1 LGHDT and CDR2 YNNKEL (reference sequence). The DNA of the CDR3 is TGTGCCAGCAGCCAAGCCTGGAACACTGAAGCTTTCTTT. It specifies CASSQAWNTEAFF.

The V and J genes are TRBV2 and TRBJ2-7, with D uncertain. The CDR3 is made up of 15 amino acids. The ends were cut back, 2 bases at V and 5 bases at J, with 16 bases in the middle. Germline-derived CDR1 and CDR2 are SNHLY and FYNNEI. The CDR3 DNA reads TGTGCCAGCAGTGAATTGGGTACCAGTGGAGACGAGCAGTACTTC. It translates to CASSELGTSGDEQYF.

This clonotype was detected a few times. Just one base apart from a much larger clone, this may be a read error. The genes are TRBV12-3 or TRBV12-4 and TRBJ2-3; TRBD2 matches at 10 bases. CDR3 size: 15 residues. The CDR3 DNA reads TGTGCCAGCAGCCTCGGACTAGCGGCCACAGATGCGCAGTATTTT. It encodes CASSLGLAATDAQYF.

This clonotype was found many times. The V gene is TRBV12-3 or TRBV12-4, the J gene TRBJ2-5; 9 bases line up with TRBD2. The V gene end was trimmed by 2 bases and the J gene end by 6 bases; junction bases not matched to a gene: 7. The CDR3 extends over 15 amino acids. The chain's CDR3 is CASSLRREGLKTQYF. The CDR3 region has the DNA TGTGCCAGCAGTTTACGGCGGGAGGGCCTGAAGACCCAGTACTTC.

This clonotype was seen many times. J is TRBJ1-5 and V is TRBV28; D remains ambiguous. V lost 11 bases, J lost 6 bases, and 17 bases lay in between. CDR1 MDHEN and CDR2 SYDVKM come from the germline V gene. This CDR3 comprises 13 residues. The CDR3 loop reads CAVRRGESQPQHF. Written as DNA, the CDR3 is TGTGCCGTACGTCGCGGGGAAAGTCAGCCCCAGCATTTT.

The V gene is TRBV2, the J gene TRBJ2-1; 10 bases are a match to TRBD2. Germline V gene lookup returns CDR1 SNHLY and CDR2 FYNNEI. This CDR3 spans 15 amino acids. V trimming: 11 bases; J trimming: 10 bases; junction bases outside the gene matches: 17. DNA for the CDR3: TGTGCCGGCAAACGGGAGCGGGGGGGCTCAGAGGAGCAGTTCTTC. It yields the protein CAGKRERGGSEEQFF.

There are many counts of this clonotype. This chain links TRBV15 with TRBJ1-2; 7 nucleotides agree with TRBD1. V shed 4 bases and J 3 bases; nucleotides not matched to a gene: 8. CDR3 size: 15 residues. In germline, CDR1 is LNHNV, CDR2 YYDKDF (reference sequence). CDR3 in DNA: TGTGCCACCAGCAAAGGACAGGTCCCGGACTATGGCTACACCTTC. Amino acids: CATSKGQVPDYGYTF.

In its sample, this clonotype was seen a few times. The chain has TRBV18 and TRBJ1-5; no definite D call. In germline, CDR1 is KGHSH, CDR2 LQKENI. V was pared by 3 bases and J by 9 bases, with 18 bases between. The CDR3 sequence is 15 residues long. The CDR3 sequence: CASSPVREIAGPQHF. In nucleotides, the CDR3 is TGTGCCAGCTCACCGGTCCGTGAGATCGCCGGGCCCCAGCATTTT.

This clonotype was observed at least ten times. The V and J genes are TRBV9 and TRBJ2-3; D ambiguous. This CDR3 has 13 amino acids. The V gene's germline CDR1 is SGDLS and CDR2 YYNGEE. Trimming removed 2 bases at V and 2 bases at J, with 6 bases between. The CDR3 loop reads CASSVKLTDTQYF. The CDR3 DNA follows: TGTGCCAGCAGCGTCAAACTCACAGATACGCAGTATTTT.

The CDR3 region has the DNA TGTGCCAGCAGCCAAGGGGGCGGGGGCGCTGAGACCCAGTACTTC. It translates to CASSQGGGGAETQYF. V usage is TRBV14 and J usage is TRBJ2-5, with a possible D match to TRBD2 (7 bases). CDR3 length equals 15 residues. The V end was cut by 1 base, the J end by 5 bases, with 14 bases between. Per germline, CDR1 SGHDN and CDR2 FVKESK.

This clonotype was counted once. A much larger clonotype is one base distant, so this may be a read error. Likely a read error: the CDR3 ends without its conserved phenylalanine or tryptophan. This chain links TRBV28 with TRBJ2-7; 9 bases are a match to TRBD2. Germline trimming cut 3 bases from V and 6 bases from J; bases unmatched to any gene: 9. This CDR3 has 15 residues. The germline CDR1 and CDR2 sequences are MDHEN and SYDVKM. The CDR3 spells CASSFSGGRALEQYL. CDR3 in DNA: TGTGCCAGCAGTTTCTCGGGCGGGAGGGCCCTCGAGCAGTACCTC.

The chain recombines TRBV19 with TRBJ1-3; a weak D match, TRBD1 (6 bases). The germline V gene has CDR1 LNHDA and CDR2 SQIVND (reference sequence). V gave up 7 bases and J gave up 3 bases, with 19 bases separating them. The CDR3 is 16 amino acids. CDR3 bases: TGTGCCAGTACCTCTGGCAGGGGCGCGTATGGAAACACCATATATTTT. Amino acids: CASTSGRGAYGNTIYF.

This clonotype came up a few times. The chain employs TRBV20-1 and TRBJ1-1, with D perhaps matching TRBD1 (5 bases). CDR3 size: 13 residues. From germline, CDR1 is DFQATT and CDR2 SNEGSKA (reference sequence). CDR3 sequence (DNA): TGCAATGCCCAAAGGCAGGGTAGGCCTGAAGCTTTCTTT. Translated: CNAQRQGRPEAFF.

The table lists this clonotype with many counts. The V call is TRBV2, the J call TRBJ1-2; 8 bases are shared with TRBD1. This CDR3 is 13 amino acids long. V lost 6 bases to trimming and J lost 12 bases; unmatched junction nucleotides: 12. Germline loops: CDR1 SNHLY, CDR2 FYNNEI. CDR3 sequence (DNA): TGTGCCAGCAGGACACAAAGCAGGGGGCTCGACACCTTC. It translates to CASRTQSRGLDTF. The full variable domain, rest sourced from reference TRBV2 and TRBJ1-2, is EPEVTQTPSHQVTQMGQEVILRCVPISNHLYFYWYRQILGQKVEFLVSFYNNEISEKSEIFDDQFSVERPDGSNFTLKIRSTKLEDSAMYFCASRTQSRGLDTFGSGTRLTVV.

The table lists this clonotype with many counts. The chain recombines TRBV6-1 with TRBJ1-1; no clear D. Germline V gene data show CDR1 as MNHNS and CDR2 as SASEGT. V shed 8 bases and J shed 1 base, with 14 bases lying between them. The CDR3 extends over 14 amino acids. DNA for the CDR3: TGTGCCAGCTGGAGAGGGAAGTGGAACACTGAAGCTTTCTTT. Translated, it gives CASWRGKWNTEAFF.